A selection of T cell receptor beta chains follows, all from one sample in a study of OX40 agonist ivuxolimab in advanced cancers. The method was immunoSEQ multiplex PCR; TCRdb's version includes in-frame clones alone and lacks a portion of them. The sample lists 70,000 or so clones; over 80% were seen once. The starting material was CD4+ or CD8+ T cells sorted from blood, obtained in a trial of the OX40 agonist ivuxolimab. Source of these receptors: an adult with an advanced solid tumor such as melanoma, head and neck, liver or kidney cancer. Each CDR3 is given with its conserved first and last residue. Each record gives: J gene, V gene, CDR3 protein.

>TRBJ2-3|TRBV5-4
CASSFSGREDTQYF
>TRBJ1-1|TRBV28
CASGTPNTEAFF
>TRBJ2-1|TRBV7-2
CASSLDLSGEQFF
>TRBJ2-5|TRBV29-1
CSVAVGDRASGTQYF
>TRBJ1-2|TRBV18
CASSPIEGFGYGYTF
>TRBJ2-7|TRBV7-9
CASSPFYEQYF
>TRBJ2-5|TRBV6-1
CASSEGDSRETQYF
>TRBJ2-7|TRBV9
CASSPQVEYEQYF
>TRBJ1-1|TRBV18
CASSPEQLNTEAFF
>TRBJ2-3|TRBV5-6
CASSLRLVGPDTQYF
>TRBJ2-5|TRBV28
CASSTPSKRETQYF
>TRBJ1-1|TRBV29-1
CSVEGRGGTEAFF
>TRBJ1-1|TRBV28
CASSLLGQGVPEAFF